Listed here are 4 T cell receptor beta chains from one sample, sequenced in a study of radiotherapy plus CTLA-4 blockade in lung cancer. Measured with immunoSEQ multiplex PCR; TCRdb has only the in-frame clones, and not every one. In the table there are about 16,000 clones, approximately 76% of which are singletons. This specimen was peripheral blood, taken from a patient treated with radiotherapy plus ipilimumab. These receptors all stem from a human donor with non-small cell lung cancer whose response to radiotherapy plus ipilimumab could not be evaluated.

This rearrangement joins TRBV6-4 to TRBJ2-2; 8 bases align to TRBD1. The CDR3 length is 14 residues. The junction had 3 bases not matched to a gene; V was cut back by 4 bases and J by 5 bases. The germline gives CDR1 MRHNA, CDR2 SNTAGT. The CDR3 region has the DNA TGTGCCAGCAGTGTTTACAGGGGGACCGGGGAGCTGTTTTTT. Protein product: CASSVYRGTGELFF.

There are a few counts of this clone. The V gene is TRBV25-1, the J gene TRBJ2-5, with 7 nucleotides matching TRBD1. With 2 bases clipped from V and 1 base from J, the junction kept 1 base outside the gene matches. From germline, CDR1 is MGHDK and CDR2 SYGVNS. The CDR3 is made up of 14 amino acids. CDR3 residues: CASSERTGQETQYF. DNA for the CDR3: TGTGCCAGCAGTGAACGGACAGGCCAAGAGACCCAGTACTTC.

This clone was observed a few times. The CDR3 DNA follows: TGTGCCAGTAGTATACAGGGGGCAGGAGGAAACACCATATATTTT. Amino acid sequence: CASSIQGAGGNTIYF. This rearrangement joins TRBV19 to TRBJ1-3, with 8 nucleotides matching TRBD1. The CDR3 has 15 residues. V shed 2 bases and J 4 bases; nucleotides not matched to a gene: 4. Germline CDR1 is LNHDA and CDR2 is SQIVND (reference sequence).

The CDR3 DNA reads as TGTGCCGGATCGCTGGGGCCGTATGGCTACACCTTC. Protein sequence: CAGSLGPYGYTF. This rearrangement joins TRBV30 to TRBJ1-2; maybe TRBD1 (5 bases). CDR3 length: 12 residues. Germline assignment: CDR1 GTSNPN and CDR2 SVGIG (reference sequence). V lost 8 bases and J 5 bases, leaving 15 bases between the germline ends.